Below are 5 T cell receptor beta chains sequenced from a single sample in a study of T cells in localized non-small cell lung cancer. Data came from immunoSEQ multiplex PCR; TCRdb stores just in-frame clones and leaves some out. Counted here are some 1,500 clones, nearly 20% occurring once; the ten biggest clones make up roughly an eighth. This sample comprised normal lung tissue next to the tumor, obtained before any cancer treatment. Receptors were obtained from a woman aged 40-69 years with stage II lung adenocarcinoma.

This clone is categorized as large. The chain links TRBV11-3 to TRBJ1-4, with D perhaps TRBD1 (5 bases). This CDR3 has 14 amino acids. CDR1 is SGHNT, CDR2 YENEEA, per germline. V was shortened by 1 base and J by 8 bases, with 11 bases between the two germline ends. CDR3 coding DNA: TGTGCCAGCAGCTTAGTAGGGACGCGAGAAAAACTGTTTTTT. Its translation: CASSLVGTREKLFF. Combining the CDR3 with reference TRBV11-3 and TRBJ1-4 gives the whole variable domain EAGVVQSPRYKIIEKKQPVAFWCNPISGHNTLYWYLQNLGQGPELLIRYENEEAVDDSQLPKDRFSAERLKGVDSTLKIQPAELGDSAVYLCASSLVGTREKLFFGSGTQLSVL.

This chain joins TRBV6-8 and TRBJ1-1; TRBD1 agrees at 7 bases. This CDR3 has 13 amino acids. Trimming at V came to 5 bases and at J to 7 bases, leaving 7 bases not matched to a gene. The V gene's germline CDR1 is MNHGY and CDR2 SAAAGT. In DNA, the CDR3 is TGTGCCAGCAGTGCAGGGGGGGGAGTTGAAGCTTTCTTT. As protein: CASSAGGGVEAFF.

The chain uses TRBV5-1 and TRBJ2-2; tentatively, D is TRBD1 (6 bases). The germline V gene encodes CDR1 SGHRS and CDR2 YFSETQ. The CDR3 has 16 amino acids. V was trimmed by 4 bases and J by 0 bases, leaving 13 bases between them. The CDR3: CASSPHRDPNTGELFF. CDR3 nucleotide sequence: TGCGCCAGCAGCCCCCACAGGGACCCGAACACCGGGGAGCTGTTTTTT.

This clone was observed a handful of times. This rearrangement joins TRBV14 to TRBJ1-1, with D tentatively TRBD1 (5 bases). The CDR3 loop spans 14 amino acids. Germline values: CDR1 SGHDN, CDR2 FVKESK. V was trimmed by 1 base and J by 5 bases, leaving 11 bases between them. The CDR3 coding sequence is TGTGCCAGCAGCCAAGGCGCGGGGGGGACTGAAGCTTTCTTT. Translation gives CASSQGAGGTEAFF. Together with reference TRBV14 and TRBJ1-1, the CDR3 gives the full variable domain: EAGVTQFPSHSVIEKGQTVTLRCDPISGHDNLYWYRRVMGKEIKFLLHFVKESKQDESGMPNNRFLAERTGGTYSTLKVQPAELEDSGVYFCASSQGAGGTEAFFGQGTRLTVV.

This clone was detected only a few times. CDR3: CASSYAYRDTQYF. As DNA, the CDR3 is TGTGCCAGCAGTTACGCTTATCGGGATACGCAGTATTTT. The chain recombines TRBV6-8 with TRBJ2-3; D is unclear. Between the trimmed V and J ends, which lost 2 bases and 6 bases, there was a span of 9 bases. The germline V gene has CDR1 MNHGY and CDR2 SAAAGT. This CDR3 comprises 13 residues.